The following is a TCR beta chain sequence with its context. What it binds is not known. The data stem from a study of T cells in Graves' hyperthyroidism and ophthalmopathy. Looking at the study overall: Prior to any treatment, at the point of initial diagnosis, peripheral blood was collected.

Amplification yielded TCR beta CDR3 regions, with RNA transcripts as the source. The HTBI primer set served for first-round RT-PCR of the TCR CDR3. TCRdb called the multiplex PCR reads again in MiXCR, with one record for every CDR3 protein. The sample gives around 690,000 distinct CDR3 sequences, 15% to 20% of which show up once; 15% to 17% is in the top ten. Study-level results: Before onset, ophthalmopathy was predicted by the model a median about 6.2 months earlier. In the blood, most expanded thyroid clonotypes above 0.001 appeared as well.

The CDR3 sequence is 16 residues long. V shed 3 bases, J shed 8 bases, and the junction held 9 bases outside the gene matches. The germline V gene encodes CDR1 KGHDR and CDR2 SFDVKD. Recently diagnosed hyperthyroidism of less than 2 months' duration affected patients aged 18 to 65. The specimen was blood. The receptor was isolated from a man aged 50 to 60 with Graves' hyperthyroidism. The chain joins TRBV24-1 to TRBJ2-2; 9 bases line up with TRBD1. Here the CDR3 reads CATSDPGTGYGGELFF. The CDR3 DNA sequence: TGTGCCACCAGTGATCCGGGGACAGGGTATGGTGGGGAGCTGTTTTTT.